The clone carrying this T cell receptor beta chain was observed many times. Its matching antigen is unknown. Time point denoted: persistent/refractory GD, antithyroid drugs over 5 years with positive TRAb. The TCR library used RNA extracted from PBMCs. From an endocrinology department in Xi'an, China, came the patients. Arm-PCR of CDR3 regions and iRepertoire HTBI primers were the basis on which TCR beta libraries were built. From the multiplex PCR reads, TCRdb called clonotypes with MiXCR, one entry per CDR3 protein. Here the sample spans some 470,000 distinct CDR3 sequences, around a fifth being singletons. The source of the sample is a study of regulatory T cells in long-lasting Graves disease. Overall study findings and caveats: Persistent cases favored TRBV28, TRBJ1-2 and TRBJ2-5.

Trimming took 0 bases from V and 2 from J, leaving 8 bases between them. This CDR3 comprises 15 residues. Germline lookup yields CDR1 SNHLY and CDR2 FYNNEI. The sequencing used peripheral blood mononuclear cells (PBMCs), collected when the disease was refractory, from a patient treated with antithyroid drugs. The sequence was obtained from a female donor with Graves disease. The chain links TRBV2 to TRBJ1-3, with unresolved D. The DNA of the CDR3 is TGTGCCAGCAGTGAAGCGGGGTTCGCTGGAAACACCATATATTTT. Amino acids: CASSEAGFAGNTIYF.